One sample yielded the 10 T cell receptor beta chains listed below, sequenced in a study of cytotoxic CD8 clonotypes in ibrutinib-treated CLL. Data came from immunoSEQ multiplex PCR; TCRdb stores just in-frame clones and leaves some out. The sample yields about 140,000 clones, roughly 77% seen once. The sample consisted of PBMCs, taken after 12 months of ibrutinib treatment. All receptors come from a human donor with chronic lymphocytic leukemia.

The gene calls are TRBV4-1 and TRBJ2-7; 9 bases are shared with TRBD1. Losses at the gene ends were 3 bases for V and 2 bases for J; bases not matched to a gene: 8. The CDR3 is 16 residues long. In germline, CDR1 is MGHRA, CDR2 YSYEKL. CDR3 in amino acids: CASSHTGTGITYEQYF. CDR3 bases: TGCGCCAGCAGCCACACCGGGACAGGGATTACCTACGAGCAGTACTTC.

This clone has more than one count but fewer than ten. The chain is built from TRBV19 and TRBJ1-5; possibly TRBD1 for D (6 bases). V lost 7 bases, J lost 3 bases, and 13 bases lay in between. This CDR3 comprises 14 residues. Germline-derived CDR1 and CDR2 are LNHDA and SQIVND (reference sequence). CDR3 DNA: TGTGCCAGTAACAGACGACAGGACAATCAGCCCCAGCATTTT. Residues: CASNRRQDNQPQHF.

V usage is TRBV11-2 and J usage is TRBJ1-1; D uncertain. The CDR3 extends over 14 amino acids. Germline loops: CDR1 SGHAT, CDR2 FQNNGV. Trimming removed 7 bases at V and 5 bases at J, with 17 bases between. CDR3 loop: CASTPQAGGTEAFF. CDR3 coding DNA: TGTGCCAGCACCCCCCAGGCAGGTGGAACTGAAGCTTTCTTT.

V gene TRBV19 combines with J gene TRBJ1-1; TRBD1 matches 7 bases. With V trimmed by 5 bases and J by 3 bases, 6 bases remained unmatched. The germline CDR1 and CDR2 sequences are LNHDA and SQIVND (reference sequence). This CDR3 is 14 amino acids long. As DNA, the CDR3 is TGTGCCAGTAGTGAGGGACAGCGTCACACTGAAGCTTTCTTT. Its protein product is CASSEGQRHTEAFF.

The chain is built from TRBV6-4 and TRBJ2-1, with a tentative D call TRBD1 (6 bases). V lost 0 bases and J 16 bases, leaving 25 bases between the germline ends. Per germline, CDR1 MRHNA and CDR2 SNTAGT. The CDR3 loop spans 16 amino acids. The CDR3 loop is CASSDSGAPVQRKLFF. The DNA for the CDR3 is TGTGCCAGCAGTGACTCGGGGGCCCCCGTTCAGAGGAAACTTTTCTTC.

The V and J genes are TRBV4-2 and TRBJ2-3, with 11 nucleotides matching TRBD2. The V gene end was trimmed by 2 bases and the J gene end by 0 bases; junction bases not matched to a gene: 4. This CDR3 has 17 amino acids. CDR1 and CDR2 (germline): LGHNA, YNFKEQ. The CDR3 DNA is TGTGCCAGCAGCCAATATAGCGGGGGGGGAAGCACAGATACGCAGTATTTT. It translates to CASSQYSGGGSTDTQYF.

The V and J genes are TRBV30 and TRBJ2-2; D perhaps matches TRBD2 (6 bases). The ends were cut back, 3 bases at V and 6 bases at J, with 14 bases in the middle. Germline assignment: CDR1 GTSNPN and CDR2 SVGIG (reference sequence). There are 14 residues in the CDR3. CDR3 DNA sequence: TGTGCCTGGAGGGGGGGTCAGGGTCCCGGGGAGCTGTTTTTT. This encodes CAWRGGQGPGELFF.

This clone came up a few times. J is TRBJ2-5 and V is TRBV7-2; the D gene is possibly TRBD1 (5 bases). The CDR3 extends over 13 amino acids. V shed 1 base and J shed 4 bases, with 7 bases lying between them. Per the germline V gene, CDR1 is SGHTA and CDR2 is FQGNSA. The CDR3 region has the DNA TGTGCCAGCAGCTTAGGGGGCGGAGAGACCCAGTACTTC. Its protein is CASSLGGGETQYF.

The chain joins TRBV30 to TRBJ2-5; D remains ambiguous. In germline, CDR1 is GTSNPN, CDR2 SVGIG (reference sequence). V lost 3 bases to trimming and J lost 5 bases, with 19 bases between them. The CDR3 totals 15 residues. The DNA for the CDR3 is TGTGCCTGGAGGTCCTACGGCCCTGTCGGGGAGACCCAGTACTTC. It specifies CAWRSYGPVGETQYF.

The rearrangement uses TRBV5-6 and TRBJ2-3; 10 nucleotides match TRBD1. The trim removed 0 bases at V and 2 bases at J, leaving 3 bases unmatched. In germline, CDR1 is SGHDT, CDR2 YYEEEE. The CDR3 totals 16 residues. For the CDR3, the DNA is TGTGCCAGCAGCTTGGTGGACAGGGGGTTCACAGATACGCAGTATTTT. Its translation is CASSLVDRGFTDTQYF.